These 22 T cell receptor beta chains came from one sample sequenced in a study of T cell responses to AZD1222 COVID-19 vaccine. Sequencing used immunoSEQ multiplex PCR; TCRdb keeps in-frame clones, though not all of them. In the table there are 150,000 to 200,000 clones, around 92% of which are singletons. Sample: peripheral blood, taken 28 days after the second AZD1222 dose. The receptors stem from an adult who received the AZD1222 COVID-19 vaccine.

J is TRBJ1-2 and V is TRBV9; possibly TRBD1 for D (6 bases). V lost 5 bases to trimming and J lost 3 bases, with 17 bases between them. The CDR3 spans 15 residues. CDR1 and CDR2 from the germline V gene are SGDLS and YYNGEE. CDR3 sequence (DNA): TGTGCCAGCAGGTCCTCGGGGGGCTCCCACTATGGCTACACCTTC. It yields the protein CASRSSGGSHYGYTF.

This rearrangement joins TRBV19 to TRBJ1-2, with D tentatively TRBD1 (5 bases). Trimming stripped 3 bases from V and 5 bases from J, with 16 bases between. The CDR3 runs 15 residues. The V gene's germline CDR1 is LNHDA and CDR2 SQIVND (reference sequence). The CDR3 DNA reads TGTGCCAGTAGTATTCTGCCCGGACGGGGGTATGGCTACACCTTC. It specifies CASSILPGRGYGYTF. Full variable domain (remainder filled in from reference TRBV19 and TRBJ1-2): DGGITQSPKYLFRKEGQNVTLSCEQNLNHDAMYWYRQDPGQGLRLIYYSQIVNDFQKGDIAEGYSVSREKKESFPLTVTSAQKNPTAFYLCASSILPGRGYGYTFGSGTRLTVV.

V is TRBV3-1 (or the pseudogene TRBV3-2) and J is TRBJ2-3; D is unresolved. V lost 4 bases and J lost 1, with 9 bases in between. CDR1 is LGHDT, CDR2 YNNKEL, per germline (reference sequence). This CDR3 comprises 14 residues. The CDR3: CASSLASGTDTQYF. In nucleotides, the CDR3 is TGTGCCAGCAGCCTTGCCTCGGGCACAGATACGCAGTATTTT.

The chain is built from TRBV19 and TRBJ1-4; maybe TRBD1 (5 bases). This CDR3 region has 12 residues. Germline CDR1 is LNHDA and CDR2 is SQIVND (reference sequence). With 8 bases removed from V and 10 bases from J, the gap between germline ends came to 14 bases. The DNA for the CDR3 is TGTGCCAGTTTAATGGGGCCTGGAAAACTGTTTTTT. Protein: CASLMGPGKLFF.

V and J are TRBV11-1 and TRBJ2-1; tentative D call: TRBD1 (6 bases). Trimming pared 2 bases from V and 7 bases from J, leaving 15 bases between. This CDR3 contains 15 residues. Per the germline V gene, CDR1 is SGHAT and CDR2 is FQDESV (reference sequence). The chain's CDR3 is CASSLRQGMGNEQFF. CDR3 DNA sequence: TGTGCCAGCAGCTTACGGCAGGGGATGGGAAATGAGCAGTTCTTC. The complete variable domain, with remaining parts taken from reference TRBV11-1 and TRBJ2-1, reads EAEVAQSPRYKITEKSQAVAFWCDPISGHATLYWYRQILGQGPELLVQFQDESVVDDSQLPKDRFSAERLKGVDSTLKIQPAELGDSAMYLCASSLRQGMGNEQFFGPGTRLTVL.

The V and J genes are TRBV10-1 and TRBJ2-3, with D maybe TRBD2 (5 bases). With 0 bases removed from V and 6 bases from J, the gap between germline ends came to 10 bases. Germline V lookup: CDR1 WNHNN, CDR2 SYGVQD (reference sequence). This CDR3 is 14 amino acids long. This chain's CDR3 is CASSESGVGDTQYF. The CDR3 bases are TGCGCCAGCAGTGAGTCCGGGGTGGGGGATACGCAGTATTTT.

This chain links TRBV2 with TRBJ2-3; 8 nucleotides agree with TRBD2. With 1 base clipped from V and 2 bases from J, the junction kept 5 bases outside the gene matches. The CDR3 has 16 amino acids. Germline values: CDR1 SNHLY, CDR2 FYNNEI. CDR3 sequence (DNA): TGTGCCAGCAGTGAAGGAGCGGGGGAACTCACAGATACGCAGTATTTT. Its translation: CASSEGAGELTDTQYF.

This clone was recorded only once. CDR3: CASSPGASGANVLTF. CDR3 nucleotide sequence: TGCGCCAGCAGCCCAGGGGCTTCTGGGGCCAACGTCCTGACTTTC. The chain has TRBV5-1 and TRBJ2-6, with a tentative D call TRBD1 (6 bases). The germline CDR1 and CDR2 sequences are SGHRS and YFSETQ. The CDR3 runs 15 residues. The ends were cut back, 4 bases at V and 1 base at J, with 9 bases in the middle.

The chain is built from TRBV27 and TRBJ2-7; D is possibly TRBD1 (6 bases). The CDR3 sequence is 15 residues long. CDR1 is MNHEY, CDR2 SMNVEV, per germline (reference sequence). V was trimmed by 6 bases and J by 6 bases, leaving 21 bases between them. CDR3 amino acids: CASRPTGARLGEQYF. CDR3 bases: TGTGCCAGCAGACCGACAGGAGCGAGGTTGGGCGAGCAGTACTTC.

The chain links TRBV9 to TRBJ2-1, with TRBD1 matching 7 bases. The ends lost 3 bases at V and 6 bases at J; junction bases unmatched: 15. Looked up from germline, CDR1 is SGDLS and CDR2 is YYNGEE. CDR3 length equals 17 residues. The CDR3 coding sequence is TGTGCCAGCAGCGCCAGATACTCAGAGGGGGCCCTCAATGAGCAGTTCTTC. Its translation is CASSARYSEGALNEQFF.

The chain has TRBV6-5 and TRBJ1-4; the D gene is possibly TRBD1 (6 bases). The CDR3 covers 14 residues. V was cut by 5 bases and J by 8 bases, with 15 bases left in between. Germline values: CDR1 MNHEY, CDR2 SVGAGI. DNA of the CDR3: TGTGCCAGCAGTAGCGGGACAAGCAGGGAAAAACTGTTTTTT. It is translated as CASSSGTSREKLFF.

The chain employs TRBV18 and TRBJ1-1; maybe TRBD1 (5 bases). Trimming took off 2 bases at V and 1 base at J, with 8 bases between the two ends. Germline V gene sequence: CDR1 KGHSH, CDR2 LQKENI. This CDR3 spans 14 amino acids. The CDR3 DNA is TGTGCCAGCTCACCAGCAGGGTCGAACACTGAAGCTTTCTTT. Amino acid sequence: CASSPAGSNTEAFF.

V is TRBV30 and J is TRBJ2-5; no clear D. CDR1 and CDR2 from the germline V gene are GTSNPN and SVGIG (reference sequence). This CDR3 contains 12 residues. The V end lost 2 bases, the J end lost 2 bases, and 6 bases lay between the germline ends. The CDR3 here is CAWSPGQETQYF. CDR3 nucleotides: TGTGCCTGGAGTCCAGGTCAAGAGACCCAGTACTTC. The variable domain in full, with the rest retrieved from reference TRBV30 and TRBJ2-5, is SQTIHQWPATLVQPVGSPLSLECTVEGTSNPNLYWYRQAAGRGLQLLFYSVGIGQISSEVPQNLSASRPQDRQFILSSKKLLLSDSGFYLCAWSPGQETQYFGPGTRLLVL.

V is TRBV5-1 and J is TRBJ2-1, with unresolved D. The CDR3 is 15 amino acids. CDR1 is SGHRS, CDR2 YFSETQ, per germline. The V gene lost 3 bases and the J gene lost 0 bases, with 10 bases spanning the gap. The CDR3 DNA reads TGCGCCAGCAGCTCGGACGTAAGCTCCTACAATGAGCAGTTCTTC. It is translated as CASSSDVSSYNEQFF. The complete variable domain, with remaining parts taken from reference TRBV5-1 and TRBJ2-1, reads KAGVTQTPRYLIKTRGQQVTLSCSPISGHRSVSWYQQTPGQGLQFLFEYFSETQRNKGNFPGRFSGRQFSNSRSEMNVSTLELGDSALYLCASSSDVSSYNEQFFGPGTRLTVL.

The chain is built from TRBV5-1 and TRBJ1-2; D remains ambiguous. This CDR3 has 13 amino acids. The germline V and J ends were trimmed by 3 bases and 7 bases, with 13 bases remaining between them. From germline, CDR1 is SGHRS and CDR2 YFSETQ. The CDR3 coding sequence is TGCGCCAGCAGCTACGGGATTGATGGTGGCTACACCTTC. Its translation: CASSYGIDGGYTF.

The gene calls are TRBV7-9 and TRBJ1-1; D is uncertain. Trimming removed 6 bases at V and 3 bases at J, with 8 bases between. Germline V lookup: CDR1 SEHNR, CDR2 FQNEAQ (reference sequence). This CDR3 is 12 amino acids long. This CDR3 is CASSGIDTEAFF. For the CDR3, the DNA is TGTGCCAGCAGTGGTATTGACACTGAAGCTTTCTTT.

The chain uses TRBV19 and TRBJ1-1, with D perhaps TRBD1 (5 bases). The ends were cut back, 9 bases at V and 1 base at J, with 12 bases in the middle. The CDR3 totals 13 residues. Germline lookup yields CDR1 LNHDA and CDR2 SQIVND (reference sequence). The CDR3 region has the DNA TGTGCCAGCTCGGGACTTACGAACACTGAAGCTTTCTTT. Its protein product is CASSGLTNTEAFF.

V usage is TRBV4-1 and J usage is TRBJ2-1; 8 bases match TRBD2. The CDR3 length is 16 residues. Germline V gene sequence: CDR1 MGHRA, CDR2 YSYEKL. V dropped 0 bases and J dropped 4; count of bases not matched to a gene: 5. The CDR3 loop reads CASSQDPSGPYNEQFF. CDR3 sequence (DNA): TGCGCCAGCAGCCAAGATCCTAGCGGGCCTTACAATGAGCAGTTCTTC.

V and J are TRBV7-9 and TRBJ1-2, with D uncertain. The CDR3 contains 13 residues. Germline V CDR1 and CDR2: SEHNR, FQNEAQ (reference sequence). Trimming took off 3 bases at V and 2 bases at J, with 7 bases between the two ends. CDR3 residues: CASSFQGNYGYTF. The CDR3 nucleotides read TGTGCCAGCAGCTTTCAAGGGAACTATGGCTACACCTTC.

The V call is TRBV7-9, the J call TRBJ2-5, with 7 positions matching TRBD2. The CDR3 covers 17 residues. Germline-derived CDR1 and CDR2 are SEHNR and FQNEAQ (reference sequence). Losses at the gene ends were 5 bases for V and 3 bases for J; bases not matched to a gene: 15. Here the CDR3 reads CASSLGEGFAGEETQYF. The DNA of the CDR3 is TGTGCCAGCAGCCTGGGAGAAGGATTTGCGGGGGAAGAGACCCAGTACTTC. The complete variable domain, with remaining parts taken from reference TRBV7-9 and TRBJ2-5, reads DTGVSQNPRHKITKRGQNVTFRCDPISEHNRLYWYRQTLGQGPEFLTYFQNEAQLEKSRLLSDRFSAERPKGSFSTLEIQRTEQGDSAMYLCASSLGEGFAGEETQYFGPGTRLLVL.

V and J are TRBV5-1 and TRBJ1-2, with TRBD1 matching 8 bases. The CDR3 sequence is 15 residues long. V shed 5 bases, J shed 7 bases, and the junction held 13 bases outside the gene matches. The germline V gene has CDR1 SGHRS and CDR2 YFSETQ. The CDR3 nucleotides are TGCGCCAGCAGTCCCGGACAGGGAGACGGTCGTGGCTACACCTTC. The encoded protein is CASSPGQGDGRGYTF.

This chain joins TRBV9 and TRBJ2-3; D remains ambiguous. CDR1 and CDR2 from the germline V gene are SGDLS and YYNGEE. Trimming pared 4 bases from V and 0 bases from J, leaving 6 bases between. This CDR3 is 13 amino acids long. DNA for the CDR3: TGTGCCAGCAGCCCTCCCAGCACAGATACGCAGTATTTT. Translated, it gives CASSPPSTDTQYF. Variable domain in full (rest from reference TRBV9 and TRBJ2-3): DSGVTQTPKHLITATGQRVTLRCSPRSGDLSVYWYQQSLDQGLQFLIQYYNGEERAKGNILERFSAQQFPDLHSELNLSSLELGDSALYFCASSPPSTDTQYFGPGTRLTVL.